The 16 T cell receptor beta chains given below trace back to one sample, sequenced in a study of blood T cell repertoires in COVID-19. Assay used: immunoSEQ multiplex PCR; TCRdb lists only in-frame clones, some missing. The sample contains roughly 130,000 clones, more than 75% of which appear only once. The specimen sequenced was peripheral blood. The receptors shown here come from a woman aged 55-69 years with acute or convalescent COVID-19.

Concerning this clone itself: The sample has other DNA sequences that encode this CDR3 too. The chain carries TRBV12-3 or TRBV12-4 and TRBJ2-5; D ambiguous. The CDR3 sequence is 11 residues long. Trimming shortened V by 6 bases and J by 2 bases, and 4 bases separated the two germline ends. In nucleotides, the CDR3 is TGTGCCAGCAGCCTTCAAGAGACCCAGTACTTC. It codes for CASSLQETQYF.

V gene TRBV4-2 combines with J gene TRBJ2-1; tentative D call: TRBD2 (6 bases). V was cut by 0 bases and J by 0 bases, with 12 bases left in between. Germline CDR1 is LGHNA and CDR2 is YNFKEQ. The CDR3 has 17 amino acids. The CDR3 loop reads CASSQDSLASSYNEQFF. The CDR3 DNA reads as TGTGCCAGCAGCCAAGATTCCCTAGCGTCCTCCTACAATGAGCAGTTCTTC.

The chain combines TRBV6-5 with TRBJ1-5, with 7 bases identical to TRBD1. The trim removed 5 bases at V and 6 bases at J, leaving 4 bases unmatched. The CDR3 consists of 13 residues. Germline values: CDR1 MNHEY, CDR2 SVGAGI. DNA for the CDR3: TGTGCCAGCAGTCTGACAGGGCTTCAGCCCCAGCATTTT. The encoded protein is CASSLTGLQPQHF.

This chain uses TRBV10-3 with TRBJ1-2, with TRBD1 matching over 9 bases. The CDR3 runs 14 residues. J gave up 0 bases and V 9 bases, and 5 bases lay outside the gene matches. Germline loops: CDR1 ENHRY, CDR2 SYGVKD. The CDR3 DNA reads TGTGCCATAGGGACAGGGTCAGCTAACTATGGCTACACCTTC. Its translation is CAIGTGSANYGYTF.

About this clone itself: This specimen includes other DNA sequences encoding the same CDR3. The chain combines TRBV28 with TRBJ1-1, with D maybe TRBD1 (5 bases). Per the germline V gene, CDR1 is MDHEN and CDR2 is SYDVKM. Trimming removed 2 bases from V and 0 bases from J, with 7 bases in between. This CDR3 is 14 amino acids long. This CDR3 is CASSLDRVNTEAFF. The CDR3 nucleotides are TGTGCCAGCAGTTTAGACAGAGTGAACACTGAAGCTTTCTTT.

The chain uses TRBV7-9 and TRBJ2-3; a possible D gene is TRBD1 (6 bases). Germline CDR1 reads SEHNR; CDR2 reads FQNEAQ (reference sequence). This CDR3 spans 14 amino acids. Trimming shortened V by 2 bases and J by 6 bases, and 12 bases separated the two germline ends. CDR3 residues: CASSLRDIRDTQYF. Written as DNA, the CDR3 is TGTGCCAGCAGCTTACGGGACATCAGGGATACGCAGTATTTT.

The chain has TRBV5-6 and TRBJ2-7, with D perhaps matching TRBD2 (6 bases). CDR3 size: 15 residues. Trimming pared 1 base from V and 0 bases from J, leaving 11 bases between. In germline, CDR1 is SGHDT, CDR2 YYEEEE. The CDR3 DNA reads TGTGCCAGCAGCTTGCGGCGAGCGGGCTCCTACGAGCAGTACGTC. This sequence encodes CASSLRRAGSYEQYV.

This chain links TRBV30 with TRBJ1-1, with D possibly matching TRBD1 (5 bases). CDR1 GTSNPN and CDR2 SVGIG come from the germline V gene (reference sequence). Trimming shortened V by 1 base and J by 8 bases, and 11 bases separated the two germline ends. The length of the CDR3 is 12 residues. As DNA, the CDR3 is TGTGCCTGGAGTGGTGGGGGGAGAGAAGCTTTCTTT. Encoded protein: CAWSGGGREAFF.

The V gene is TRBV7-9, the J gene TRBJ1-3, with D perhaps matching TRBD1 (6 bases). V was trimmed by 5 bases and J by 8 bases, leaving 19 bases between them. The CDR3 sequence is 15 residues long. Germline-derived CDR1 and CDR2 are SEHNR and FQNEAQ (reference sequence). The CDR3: CASSEVRGAVDTIYF. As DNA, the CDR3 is TGTGCCAGCAGCGAAGTCCGGGGGGCGGTGGACACCATATATTTT.

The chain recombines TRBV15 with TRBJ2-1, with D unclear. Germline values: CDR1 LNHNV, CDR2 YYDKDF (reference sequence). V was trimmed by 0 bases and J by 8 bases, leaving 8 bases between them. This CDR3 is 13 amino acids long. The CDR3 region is CATSRDLSYEQFF. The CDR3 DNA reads TGTGCCACCAGCAGAGATCTCAGTTATGAGCAGTTCTTC.

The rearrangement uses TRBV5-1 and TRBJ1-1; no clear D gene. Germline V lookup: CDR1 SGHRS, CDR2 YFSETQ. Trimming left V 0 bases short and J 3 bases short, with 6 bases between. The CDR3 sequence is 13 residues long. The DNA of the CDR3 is TGCGCCAGCAGCTTGGTGAGAGACACTGAAGCTTTCTTT. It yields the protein CASSLVRDTEAFF.

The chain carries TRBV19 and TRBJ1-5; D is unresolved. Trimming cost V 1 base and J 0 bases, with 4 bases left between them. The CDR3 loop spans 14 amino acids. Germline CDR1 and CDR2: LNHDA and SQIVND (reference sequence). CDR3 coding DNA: TGTGCCAGTAGTATAGCGGGTAGCAATCAGCCCCAGCATTTT. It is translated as CASSIAGSNQPQHF.

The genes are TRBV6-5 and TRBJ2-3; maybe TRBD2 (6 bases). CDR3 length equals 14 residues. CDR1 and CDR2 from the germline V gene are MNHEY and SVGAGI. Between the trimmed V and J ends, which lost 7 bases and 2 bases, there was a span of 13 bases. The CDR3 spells CASKPEGLTDTQYF. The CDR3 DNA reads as TGTGCCAGCAAGCCGGAGGGTCTCACAGATACGCAGTATTTT.

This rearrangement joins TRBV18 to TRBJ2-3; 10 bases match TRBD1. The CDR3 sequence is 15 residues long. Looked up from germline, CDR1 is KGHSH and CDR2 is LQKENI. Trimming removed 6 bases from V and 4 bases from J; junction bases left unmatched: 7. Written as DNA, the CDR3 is TGTGCCAGCTCGCCGGGACAGGGGTCCTCAGATACGCAGTATTTT. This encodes CASSPGQGSSDTQYF.

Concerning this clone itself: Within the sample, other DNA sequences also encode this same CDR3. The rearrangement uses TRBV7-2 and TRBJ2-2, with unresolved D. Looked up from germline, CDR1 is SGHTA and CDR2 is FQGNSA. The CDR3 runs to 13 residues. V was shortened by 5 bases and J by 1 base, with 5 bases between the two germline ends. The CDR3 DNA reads TGTGCCAGCAGCCCTAGGAACACCGGGGAGCTGTTTTTT. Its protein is CASSPRNTGELFF. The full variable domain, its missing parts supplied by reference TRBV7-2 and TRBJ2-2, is GAGVSQSPSNKVTEKGKDVELRCDPISGHTALYWYRQSLGQGLEFLIYFQGNSAPDKSGLPSDRFSAERTGGSVSTLTIQRTQQEDSAVYLCASSPRNTGELFFGEGSRLTVL.

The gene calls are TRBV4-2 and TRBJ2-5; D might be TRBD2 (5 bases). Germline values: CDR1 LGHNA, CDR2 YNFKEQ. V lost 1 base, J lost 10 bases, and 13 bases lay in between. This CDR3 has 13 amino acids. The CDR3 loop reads CASSQGSNRGQYF. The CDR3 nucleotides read TGTGCCAGCAGCCAAGGCTCCAATCGGGGCCAGTACTTC.